This TCR beta chain was found in a study of blood T cell repertoires in COVID-19. This clone was seen repeatedly, ten times or more. Study processing details: Amplification with reference gene primers provided the estimates of nucleated cell counts. This table comes from immunoSEQ multiplex PCR, and its TCRdb copy is limited to in-frame clones, with some not included. That table furnishes V, J and clone size, whereas the DNA furnished D and trimming. The table includes a few hundred thousand clones, more than 70% detected once. This TCR came from a woman younger than 30 with acute or convalescent COVID-19. The source material was peripheral blood.

The CDR3 sequence: CASSHSDRPVNSPLHF. For the CDR3, the DNA is TGTGCCAGCAGCCATAGCGACAGGCCAGTCAATTCACCCCTCCACTTT. The V call is TRBV3-1 (or the pseudogene TRBV3-2), the J call TRBJ1-6; D possibly corresponds to TRBD1 (6 bases). Trimming removed 3 bases at V and 7 bases at J, with 16 bases between. The CDR3 runs 16 residues. The germline CDR1 and CDR2 sequences are LGHDT and YNNKEL (reference sequence).